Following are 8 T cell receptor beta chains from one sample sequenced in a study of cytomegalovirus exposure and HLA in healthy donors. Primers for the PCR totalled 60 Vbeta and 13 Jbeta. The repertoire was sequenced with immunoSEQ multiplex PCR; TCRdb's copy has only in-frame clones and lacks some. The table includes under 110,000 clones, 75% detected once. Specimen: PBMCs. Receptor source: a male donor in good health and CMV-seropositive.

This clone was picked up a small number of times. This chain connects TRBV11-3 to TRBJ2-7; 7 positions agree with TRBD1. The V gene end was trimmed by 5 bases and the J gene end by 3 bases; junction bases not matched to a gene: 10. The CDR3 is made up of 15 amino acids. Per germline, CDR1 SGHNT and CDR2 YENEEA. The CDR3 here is CASSLTGDPYYEQYF. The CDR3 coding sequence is TGTGCCAGCAGCCTAACAGGGGACCCCTACTACGAGCAGTACTTC.

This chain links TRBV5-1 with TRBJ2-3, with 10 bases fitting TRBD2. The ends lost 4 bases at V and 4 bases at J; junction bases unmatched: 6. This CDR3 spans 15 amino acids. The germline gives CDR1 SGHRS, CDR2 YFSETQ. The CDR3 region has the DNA TGCGCCAGCAGCCCGCAGCGGGAGGGAGCAGATACGCAGTATTTT. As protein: CASSPQREGADTQYF.

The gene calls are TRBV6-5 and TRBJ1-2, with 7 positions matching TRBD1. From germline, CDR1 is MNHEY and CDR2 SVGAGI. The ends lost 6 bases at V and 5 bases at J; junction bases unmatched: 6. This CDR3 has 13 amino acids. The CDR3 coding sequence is TGTGCCAGCAGCCAGACAGGGAGATATGGCTACACCTTC. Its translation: CASSQTGRYGYTF.

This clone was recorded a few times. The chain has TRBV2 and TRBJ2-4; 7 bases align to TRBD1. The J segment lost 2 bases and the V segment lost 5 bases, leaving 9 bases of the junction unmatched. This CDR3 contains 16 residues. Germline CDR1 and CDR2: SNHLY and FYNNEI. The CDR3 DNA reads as TGTGCCAGCAGTTTGGGCGCCAGGGGGACCAAAAACATTCAGTACTTC. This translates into CASSLGARGTKNIQYF.

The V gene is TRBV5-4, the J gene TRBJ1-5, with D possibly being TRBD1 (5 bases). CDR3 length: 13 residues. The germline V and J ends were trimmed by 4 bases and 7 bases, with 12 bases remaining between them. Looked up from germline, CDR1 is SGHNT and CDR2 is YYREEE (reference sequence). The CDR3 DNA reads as TGTGCCAGCAGCGGCGGACAATCACAGCCCCAGCATTTT. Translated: CASSGGQSQPQHF.

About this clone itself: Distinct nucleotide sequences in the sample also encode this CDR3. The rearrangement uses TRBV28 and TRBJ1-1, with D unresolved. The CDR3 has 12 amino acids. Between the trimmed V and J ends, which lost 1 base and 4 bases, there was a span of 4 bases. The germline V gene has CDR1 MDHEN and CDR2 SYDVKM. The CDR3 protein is CASSLSGTEAFF. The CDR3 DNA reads TGTGCCAGCAGTTTATCGGGCACTGAAGCTTTCTTT. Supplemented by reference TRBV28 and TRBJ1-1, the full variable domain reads DVKVTQSSRYLVKRTGEKVFLECVQDMDHENMFWYRQDPGLGLRLIYFSYDVKMKEKGDIPEGYSVSREKKERFSLILESASTNQTSMYLCASSLSGTEAFFGQGTRLTVV.

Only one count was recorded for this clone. Here the CDR3 reads CASSQGFQGLSSYEQYF. The CDR3 DNA is TGTGCCAGCAGCCAAGGATTCCAGGGCCTTAGCTCCTACGAGCAGTACTTC. V usage is TRBV4-2 and J usage is TRBJ2-7; D is perhaps TRBD1 (5 bases). Germline V gene data show CDR1 as LGHNA and CDR2 as YNFKEQ. This CDR3 contains 17 residues. The V gene lost 1 base and the J gene lost 0 bases, with 16 bases spanning the gap.

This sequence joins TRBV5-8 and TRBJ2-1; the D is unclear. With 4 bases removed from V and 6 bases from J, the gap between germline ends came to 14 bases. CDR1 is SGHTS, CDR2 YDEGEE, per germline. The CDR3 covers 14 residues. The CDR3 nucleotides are TGTGCCAGCAGCCCGTTGTTGGTCAGCAATGAGCAGTTCTTC. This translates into CASSPLLVSNEQFF.